This T cell receptor beta chain was sequenced during a study of blood T cell repertoires in COVID-19. Study information: Sites across the United States, Italy and Spain contributed samples from acute and convalescent COVID-19. PBMCs, B-cell-depleted T cells, or T cells provided the cDNA or gDNA that made up the material.

Original analysis: Amplification from reference gene primers served as the basis for estimated nucleated cell counts. TCRdb keeps only in-frame clones here, not all; method: immunoSEQ multiplex PCR. The V and J calls and the clone size are those of that table, but D and trimming were determined from the DNA. This table holds over 50,000 clones, roughly 77% found once. The clonotype originates from a man aged 80 or over with acute or convalescent COVID-19. Sequenced input: peripheral blood.

CDR3 protein: CAISDSGVTDTQYF. Here the CDR3 DNA reads TGTGCCATCAGTGATTCGGGGGTCACAGATACGCAGTATTTT. The rearrangement joins TRBV10-3 to TRBJ2-3, with a weak D call TRBD2 (6 bases). This CDR3 has 14 amino acids. V was cut by 3 bases and J by 2 bases, with 9 bases left in between. Germline V gene data show CDR1 as ENHRY and CDR2 as SYGVKD.